This entry is about one TCR beta chain. As handled by the study authors: Amplification with reference gene primers provided the estimates of nucleated cell counts. Sequenced by immunoSEQ multiplex PCR; TCRdb stores in-frame clones only, minus some. V and J calls and clone size are those listed in that table; D and trimming were worked out from the DNA. The table lists about 260,000 clones, around four fifths of them singletons. These data come from a study of blood T cell repertoires in COVID-19. The overall study: Donors in the United States, Italy and Spain gave samples during acute or convalescent COVID-19. In each case, the material was cDNA or gDNA derived from T cells, B-cell-depleted T cells, or PBMCs.

Sequenced input: peripheral blood. This receptor was obtained from a man between 60 and 75 years old with acute or convalescent COVID-19.

In DNA, the CDR3 is TGTGCCAGCCGGGAGGGATATGAAGCTTTCTTT. The encoded protein is CASREGYEAFF. The chain joins TRBV2 to TRBJ1-1, with D hard to call. The CDR3 length is 11 residues. The germline V gene has CDR1 SNHLY and CDR2 FYNNEI. Trimming took 8 bases from V and 7 from J, leaving 11 bases between them.